A selection of T cell receptor beta chains follows, all from one sample in a study of blood T cells in healthy people across ages. TCRdb recomputed calls from the 5' RACE reads with MiXCR, one row per CDR3 protein. Among about 670,000 distinct CDR3 sequences listed, about 51% were seen once. Sequencing was done on a sample of blood. All receptors come from a woman aged 80 or over in good health. Each CDR3 is given with its conserved first and last residue. The D gene is left open where the match is weak. Rows may omit the clone size; those that give it use once, few, many or a size class.

v_call,clone_size,d_call,j_call,cdr3_nt,cdr3_aa
TRBV29-1,NA,NA,TRBJ2-1,TGCAGCGCCCTAACCCGACGGACAGTCAATGAGCAGTTCTTC,CSALTRRTVNEQFF
TRBV5-1,few,NA,TRBJ2-1,TGCGCCAGCAGCTTGTCCGGGTTAGGTCTCGGCTCCTACAATGAGCAGTTCTTC,CASSLSGLGLGSYNEQFF
TRBV4-3,NA,NA,TRBJ2-1,TGCGCCAGCAGCCAAGTTGGAGGCGATGAGCAGTTCTTC,CASSQVGGDEQFF
TRBV28,NA,TRBD1,TRBJ1-6,TGTGCCAGCACCAGGACAGGGGAAAATTCACCCCTCCACTTT,CASTRTGENSPLHF
TRBV7-9,few,NA,TRBJ1-2,TGTGCCAGCAGCCTAGGTTCAGGTGGCAGTGGCTACACCTTC,CASSLGSGGSGYTF
TRBV9,NA,TRBD2,TRBJ2-1,TGTGCCGGCAGCTTTGGACTAGCGGGAATCAATGAGCAGTTCTTC,CAGSFGLAGINEQFF
TRBV29-1,once,NA,TRBJ2-7,TGCAGCGTTGAGGCCTACTCCAGGGAGCAGTACTTC,CSVEAYSREQYF
TRBV12-3/TRBV12-4,NA,NA,TRBJ1-1,TGTGCCAGCAGTTTACGGGATGGGGGCACTGAAGCTTTCTTT,CASSLRDGGTEAFF
TRBV20-1,NA,NA,TRBJ2-3,TGCAGTGCTAGGGGCTGGACTAATGAAGATACGCAGTATTTT,CSARGWTNEDTQYF
TRBV7-2,many,NA,TRBJ1-3,TGTGCCAGCAGCTCCACCGTTGCTGGAAACACCATATATTTT,CASSSTVAGNTIYF
TRBV9,NA,TRBD2,TRBJ2-7,TGTGCCAGCAGCGTAGGGGTCGGGGGGGCCTACGAGCAGTACTTC,CASSVGVGGAYEQYF
TRBV10-3,NA,NA,TRBJ1-5,TGTGCCATCAGTGGAGCAGGGAATGGGCAGCCCCAGCATTTT,CAISGAGNGQPQHF
TRBV6-1,NA,NA,TRBJ2-1,TGTGCCAGCAGTGCTTTTTTAAAGACCCAGTTCTTC,CASSAFLKTQFF
TRBV27,NA,NA,TRBJ2-3,TGTGCCAGCGGGGTTAGGGGGGGGCCCACAGATACGCAGTATTTT,CASGVRGGPTDTQYF
TRBV11-1,NA,TRBD1,TRBJ2-5,TGTGCCAGCAGCTTAGGTTCCGGGGACAGGGAGACCCAGTACTTC,CASSLGSGDRETQYF
TRBV29-1,NA,NA,TRBJ2-2,TGCAGCGTCGCCAGGACGGTCGGCGGGGAGCTGTTTTTT,CSVARTVGGELFF
TRBV7-2,many,NA,TRBJ2-4,TGTGCCAGCAGCTTAGCAGGGGCGGTCGACATTCAGTACTTC,CASSLAGAVDIQYF
TRBV10-3,NA,NA,TRBJ2-7,TGTGCCATCAGTGAGGTCCAGGACTCCTACGAGCAGTACTTC,CAISEVQDSYEQYF
TRBV5-1,few,NA,TRBJ2-7,TGCGCCAGCGGTCGGGCGGGATCCTACGAGCAGTACTTC,CASGRAGSYEQYF
TRBV3-1,many,NA,TRBJ1-5,TGTGCCAGCAGCCAAGAGAATCAGCCCCAGCATTTT,CASSQENQPQHF
TRBV5-6,many,NA,TRBJ2-1,TGTGCCAGCAGCCCCTCGAACAATGAGCAGTTCTTC,CASSPSNNEQFF
TRBV10-3,few,NA,TRBJ2-7,TGTGCCATCAAACAGGGTGATAATGAGCAGTACTTC,CAIKQGDNEQYF
TRBV4-1,many,TRBD2,TRBJ2-3,TGCGCCAGCAGCCTAAGAGCGGGGTACACAGATACGCAGTATTTT,CASSLRAGYTDTQYF
TRBV28,once,NA,TRBJ1-5,TGTGCCAGCAGATACGGCCGCGGGGCTTTGGGACAGCCCCAGCATTTT,CASRYGRGALGQPQHF
TRBV5-1,NA,NA,TRBJ2-1,TGCGCCAGCAGCTTGGAGACCCCCTACAATGAGCAGTTCTTC,CASSLETPYNEQFF
TRBV5-1,few,NA,TRBJ2-1,TGCGCCAGCAGCTTGGCTCGGCAGGGGAGTGGTGAGCAGTTCTTC,CASSLARQGSGEQFF
TRBV20-1,many,NA,TRBJ2-1,TGCAGTGCTAGGGGAACCGATGAGCAGTTCTTC,CSARGTDEQFF
TRBV15,NA,NA,TRBJ2-5,TGTGCCACCAGCAGAGGGATAGTTCAAGAGACCCAGTACTTC,CATSRGIVQETQYF
TRBV3-1,once,NA,TRBJ1-4,TGTGCCAGCAGCCAACAGGGAGGCGGCGAAAAACTGTTTTTT,CASSQQGGGEKLFF
TRBV6-2/TRBV6-3,NA,TRBD2,TRBJ2-2,TGTGCCAGCACATTAGCGGGAGTGTACACCGGGGAGCTGTTTTTT,CASTLAGVYTGELFF
TRBV7-2,NA,NA,TRBJ2-3,TGTGCCAGCAGCTACGGGACATTCACAGATACGCAGTATTTT,CASSYGTFTDTQYF
TRBV2,many,TRBD2,TRBJ2-3,TGTGCCAGCAGACGACTAGCGGGAGGATCAGATACGCAGTATTTT,CASRRLAGGSDTQYF
TRBV18,few,TRBD2,TRBJ2-5,TGTGCCAGCTCACCACGGGGACTAACGGAAGAGACCCAGTACTTC,CASSPRGLTEETQYF
TRBV28,few,TRBD2,TRBJ2-3,TGTGCCAGCAGTACAGCGGGGGGGCTCACAGATACGCAGTATTTT,CASSTAGGLTDTQYF
TRBV6-5,many,NA,TRBJ1-1,TGTGCCAGCAGTTACAAGGAGTACACTGAAGCTTTCTTT,CASSYKEYTEAFF
TRBV20-1,NA,NA,TRBJ2-7,TGCAGTGCTAGAGATATGGGACACAGCTCCTACGAGCAGTACTTC,CSARDMGHSSYEQYF
TRBV27,NA,TRBD2,TRBJ2-7,TGTGCCAGCAGTTTTACCCATCCTGGGCTAGCGGGAGGGAACACCTACGAGCAGTACTTC,CASSFTHPGLAGGNTYEQYF
TRBV7-9,many,TRBD1,TRBJ2-1,TGTGCCAGCAGCCACAACCAGGGGGCCGGCTACAATGAGCAGTTCTTC,CASSHNQGAGYNEQFF
TRBV5-1,few,TRBD1,TRBJ1-6,TGCGCCAGCAGCCCAGAGGTCGGGACAGGGATAAGTTCACCCCTCCACTTT,CASSPEVGTGISSPLHF
TRBV29-1,few,NA,TRBJ2-1,TGCAGCGTTAGCGGTAATGAGCAGTTCTTC,CSVSGNEQFF
TRBV3-1,NA,NA,TRBJ2-3,TGTGCCAGCAGCCAAGGGCGTTCTGTGCTTGGCACAGATACGCAGTATTTT,CASSQGRSVLGTDTQYF
TRBV3-1,few,NA,TRBJ1-5,TGTGCCAGCAGCCAAGACACGGGATTCAATCAGCCCCAGCATTTT,CASSQDTGFNQPQHF
TRBV24-1,NA,NA,TRBJ2-1,TGTGCCACCAGTGCCGGGGCTACCCTGGGGAATGAGCAGTTCTTC,CATSAGATLGNEQFF
TRBV4-3,NA,TRBD2,TRBJ2-1,TGCGCCAGCAGCCACCTAGCTAGCGGGAGTAGGTATGAGCAGTTCTTC,CASSHLASGSRYEQFF
TRBV5-1,many,TRBD1,TRBJ2-7,TGCGCCAGCAGCTTGGATATAGTCAGGGGGCCCTACGAGCAGTACTTC,CASSLDIVRGPYEQYF
TRBV2,NA,TRBD2,TRBJ2-7,TGTGCCAGCAGCCTGACTAGCGGGACGGAATACGAGCAGTACTTC,CASSLTSGTEYEQYF
TRBV27,few,NA,TRBJ2-7,TGTGCCAGCAGTTTACAGGGTGGAGTGCAGTACTTC,CASSLQGGVQYF
TRBV2,NA,NA,TRBJ1-1,TGTGCCAGCAGCCCCTGGGGGCTCGGCACTGAAGCTTTCTTT,CASSPWGLGTEAFF
TRBV28,NA,NA,TRBJ2-3,TGTGCCAGCAGTACCCTCCGCACAGATACGCAGTATTTT,CASSTLRTDTQYF
TRBV11-2,few,NA,TRBJ2-3,TGTGCCAGCATCACTAGAACAGATACGCAGTATTTT,CASITRTDTQYF
TRBV3-1,few,NA,TRBJ2-5,TGTGCCAGCAGCCAAGAGTGGTCGCTTCAAGAGACCCAGTACTTC,CASSQEWSLQETQYF
TRBV3-1,many,NA,TRBJ1-5,TGTGCCAGCAGCCAAGAGGGCGGGGCTAATCAGCCCCAGCATTTT,CASSQEGGANQPQHF
TRBV18,NA,TRBD1,TRBJ1-1,TGTGCCAGCTCAGAGTCGCAGGGGGCTTCAGCTTTCTTT,CASSESQGASAFF
TRBV7-9,NA,TRBD2,TRBJ2-7,TGTGCCAGCAGCTTAGGGGCCGGACTAGCGGGACTTTACGAGCAGTACTTC,CASSLGAGLAGLYEQYF
TRBV7-9,NA,TRBD1,TRBJ1-3,TGTGCCAGCAGCCTCGGACAGGGGGCGGACACCATATATTTT,CASSLGQGADTIYF
TRBV9,NA,TRBD1,TRBJ1-6,TGTGCCAGCAGCGAAAGGACAGGGAACGGTTCACCCCTCCACTTT,CASSERTGNGSPLHF
TRBV25-1,many,TRBD2,TRBJ2-3,TGTGCCAGTGCTAGTAGCGGGGTCTTCACGGATACGCAGTATTTT,CASASSGVFTDTQYF
TRBV2,few,TRBD1,TRBJ2-3,TGTGCCAGCAGTAGGACAGGGCGGGATACGCAGTATTTT,CASSRTGRDTQYF
TRBV7-2,NA,NA,TRBJ2-2,TGTGCCAGCAGCTTCCTACGGGGGGCGGGGACCGGGGAGCTGTTTTTT,CASSFLRGAGTGELFF
TRBV12-3/TRBV12-4,many,NA,TRBJ2-5,TGTGCCAGCAGTTTAGCGGGGGGCGGGGAGACCCAGTACTTC,CASSLAGGGETQYF